A selection of T cell receptor beta chains follows, all from one sample in a study of T cell repertoires in aging, cancer and after chemotherapy. MiXCR, run by TCRdb on the multiplex PCR reads, gives a single entry per CDR3 protein. This table holds 1,500 to 2,000 distinct CDR3 sequences, around 23% found once. The sequencing input was blood. These receptor sequences come from a human donor with a blood cancer. Both conserved end residues are part of each CDR3. A D gene is named only where the DNA matches it firmly. Where a row states a size, it is once, few, many or the class of an expanded clone; other rows omit it.

j_call: TRBJ1-4; clone_size: large; v_call: TRBV6-1; d_call: NA; cdr3_nt: TGTGCCAGCAGTGCCAAACAGGTGGGGGGTGAAAAACTGTTTTTT; cdr3_aa: CASSAKQVGGEKLFF
j_call: TRBJ2-7; clone_size: NA; v_call: TRBV28; d_call: TRBD2; cdr3_nt: TGTGCCAGCAGTGGCTCTAGCGGGAGGACGTACGAGCAGTACTTC; cdr3_aa: CASSGSSGRTYEQYF
j_call: TRBJ1-2; clone_size: NA; v_call: TRBV14; d_call: NA; cdr3_nt: TGTGCCAGCAGCCAAGGAGGGGGGAACAGCTATGGCTACACCTTC; cdr3_aa: CASSQGGGNSYGYTF
j_call: TRBJ2-5; clone_size: medium-sized; v_call: TRBV6-2/TRBV6-3; d_call: NA; cdr3_nt: TGTGCCAGCAGTTACCGGGGTCAGACCCAGTACTTC; cdr3_aa: CASSYRGQTQYF
j_call: TRBJ1-6; clone_size: medium-sized; v_call: TRBV7-6; d_call: NA; cdr3_nt: TGTGCCAGCAGCTTAGGGAGGGGGAATAATTCACCCCTCCACTTT; cdr3_aa: CASSLGRGNNSPLHF
j_call: TRBJ1-4; clone_size: medium-sized; v_call: TRBV6-5; d_call: NA; cdr3_nt: TGTGCCAGCAGTTACCGCGGCAGAACAGGCTCTGCAACTAATGAAAAACTGTTTTTT; cdr3_aa: CASSYRGRTGSATNEKLFF
j_call: TRBJ2-2; clone_size: few; v_call: TRBV5-1; d_call: NA; cdr3_nt: TGCGCCAGCAGCTTGGCCTTGGACGGGGAGCTGTTTTTT; cdr3_aa: CASSLALDGELFF
j_call: TRBJ2-7; clone_size: few; v_call: TRBV11-2; d_call: TRBD1; cdr3_nt: TGTGCCAGCAGCTCGGACAGGGCGGTCGGCTACGAGCAGTACTTC; cdr3_aa: CASSSDRAVGYEQYF
j_call: TRBJ2-2; clone_size: few; v_call: TRBV7-2; d_call: TRBD2; cdr3_nt: TGTGCCAGCAGCTCTCGACTAGCGGCGTTGATCGGGGAGCTGTTTTTT; cdr3_aa: CASSSRLAALIGELFF
j_call: TRBJ1-2; clone_size: few; v_call: TRBV5-1; d_call: NA; cdr3_nt: TGCGCCAGCAGCTCTCCAACAGACACGCAAAGGTCTGGCTACACCTTC; cdr3_aa: CASSSPTDTQRSGYTF
j_call: TRBJ1-2; clone_size: NA; v_call: TRBV18; d_call: TRBD1; cdr3_nt: TGTGCCAGCTCACAAACAGGGGGCTATGGCTACACCTTC; cdr3_aa: CASSQTGGYGYTF
j_call: TRBJ1-1; clone_size: medium-sized; v_call: TRBV18; d_call: NA; cdr3_nt: TGTGCCAGCTCACCACAGGAAAACATGAACACTGAAGCTTTCTTT; cdr3_aa: CASSPQENMNTEAFF
j_call: TRBJ1-1; clone_size: medium-sized; v_call: TRBV12-3/TRBV12-4; d_call: NA; cdr3_nt: TGTGCCAGCAGGCCGGAGGGGAACACTGAAGCTTTCTTT; cdr3_aa: CASRPEGNTEAFF
j_call: TRBJ2-7; clone_size: medium-sized; v_call: TRBV6-1; d_call: TRBD1; cdr3_nt: TGTGCCAGCAGTGAACAGGCAGGGGGTTACGAGCAGTACTTC; cdr3_aa: CASSEQAGGYEQYF
j_call: TRBJ2-7; clone_size: medium-sized; v_call: TRBV27; d_call: TRBD2; cdr3_nt: TGTGCCAGCAGTCGACTAGCGGGAGTGCGAGAGCAGTACTTC; cdr3_aa: CASSRLAGVREQYF
j_call: TRBJ2-3; clone_size: medium-sized; v_call: TRBV12-3/TRBV12-4; d_call: NA; cdr3_nt: TGTGCCAGCAGCCCCGGGACGCCTGGGGATACGCAGTATTTT; cdr3_aa: CASSPGTPGDTQYF
j_call: TRBJ2-2; clone_size: medium-sized; v_call: TRBV5-4; d_call: TRBD1; cdr3_nt: TGTGCCAGCAGCCTGGGGACAGGGGGGAGCTCCGGGGAGCTGTTTTTT; cdr3_aa: CASSLGTGGSSGELFF
j_call: TRBJ2-7; clone_size: NA; v_call: TRBV6-1; d_call: NA; cdr3_nt: TGTGCCAGCAGTGAACCCCCCCGCCTGCAGGACGAGCAGTACTTC; cdr3_aa: CASSEPPRLQDEQYF
j_call: TRBJ1-4; clone_size: NA; v_call: TRBV12-3/TRBV12-4; d_call: NA; cdr3_nt: TGTGCCAGCAGCGGTGCAACTAATGAAAAACTGTTTTTT; cdr3_aa: CASSGATNEKLFF
j_call: TRBJ2-1; clone_size: NA; v_call: TRBV5-1; d_call: TRBD2; cdr3_nt: TGCGCCAGCACCGCCGAGTCGGGGGCGGGAGGGGTTAATGAGCAGTTCTTC; cdr3_aa: CASTAESGAGGVNEQFF